Shown below are 4 T cell receptor beta chains from a single sample sequenced in a study of T cells after yellow fever vaccination (dated 2019 in TCRdb). Library method: 5' RACE. The data were produced on an Illumina HiSeq 2500. TCRdb redid the processing of the public reads, applying fastp at Q25 and MiXCR, and retained in-frame beta chains. Merged by CDR3 protein, the rows form single entries marked with the most common genes and DNA. The sample data list 95,000 to 150,000 distinct CDR3 sequences, and more than 6.5% of these were observed just once. 2% to 3% of the sample comes from the top ten. Explained via the paper, the treatment or condition label denotes: live attenuated yellow fever vaccine strain. Sequenced material: CD4+ T cells sorted from PBMCs, taken 10 days after the first yellow fever vaccination. The receptor source for this set is a young man who received the YFV17D yellow fever vaccine.

This clonotype was seen many times. The rearrangement uses TRBV10-3 and TRBJ1-5; D may be TRBD1 (6 bases). The CDR3 spans 12 residues. V lost 10 bases to trimming and J lost 2 bases, with 9 bases between them. Per germline, CDR1 ENHRY and CDR2 SYGVKD. The CDR3 DNA follows: TGTGCCACACAGGGCGGCAATCAGCCCCAGCATTTT. As protein: CATQGGNQPQHF.

This clonotype was found many times. The chain couples TRBV5-6 to TRBJ2-4; TRBD1 is a possible D gene (6 bases). From germline, CDR1 is SGHDT and CDR2 YYEEEE. The germline V and J ends were trimmed by 5 bases and 9 bases, with 18 bases remaining between them. The CDR3 runs to 14 residues. The CDR3 loop is CASSLDRFEGIQYF. CDR3 nucleotide sequence: TGTGCCAGCAGTCTTGACAGGTTCGAGGGCATTCAGTACTTC.

This clonotype was recorded at least ten times. The chain links TRBV14 to TRBJ1-6, with D hard to call. This CDR3 has 13 residues. Germline V gene sequence: CDR1 SGHDN, CDR2 FVKESK. The V gene lost 4 bases and the J gene lost 8 bases, with 9 bases spanning the gap. CDR3 sequence reads: CASSLRSDSPLHF. The CDR3 DNA is TGTGCCAGCAGCCTCAGGAGCGATTCACCCCTCCACTTT.

This clonotype was seen at least ten times. The CDR3 here is CASSPSLTGTQYF. In DNA form, the CDR3 reads TGTGCCAGCAGCCCATCACTTACCGGTACGCAGTATTTT. The V and J genes are TRBV7-6 and TRBJ2-3; D is undetermined. Germline loops: CDR1 SGHVS, CDR2 FNYEAQ. The CDR3 length is 13 residues. V was clipped by 5 bases and J by 8 bases, with 14 bases between them.